Listed below are T cell receptor beta chains from one sample, sequenced in a study of blood T cell repertoires in COVID-19. Profiled with immunoSEQ multiplex PCR; TCRdb holds only in-frame clones, not every one. The repertoire has 55,000 to 80,000 clones, about 88% of them found once; the top ten carry under 10%. The sequencing input was peripheral blood. These receptors were obtained from a man older than 75 with acute or convalescent COVID-19. CDR3s leave out the opening cysteine and the closing phenylalanine or tryptophan. Each record gives: J gene, V gene, CDR3 protein.

TRBJ1-4 TRBV2 ASSRQGVGNEKLF
TRBJ2-2 TRBV24-1 ATSDSEGLAGGHGELF
TRBJ2-2 TRBV21-1 ASSKERTSGANTGELF
TRBJ1-5 TRBV12-5 ASGSEKGGRPQH
TRBJ2-1 TRBV27 ASKGAGNEQF
TRBJ2-7 TRBV10-3 AIRDSGGKSYEQY
TRBJ1-2 TRBV24-1 ATSASTGGGYGYT
TRBJ1-1 TRBV5-1 ASSLALGANTEAF
TRBJ1-2 TRBV2 ARGTGNYGYT
TRBJ1-3 TRBV7-2 ASSLSAGGNTIY
TRBJ1-5 TRBV21-1 ASSPSPQGEYPTHNQPQH
TRBJ1-1 TRBV6-5 AGRTGENTEAF